These T cell receptor beta chains were read from a single sample in a study of beta chain features in type 1 diabetes. Sequencing was performed with immunoSEQ multiplex PCR; in TCRdb, only in-frame clones are kept and a portion is missing. This table has hundreds of thousands of clones, roughly an eighth appearing once. What was sequenced was naive CD4+ T cells from blood. Source of these receptors: a man aged 18 to 30 with type 1 diabetes. CDR3s include the opening cysteine and the closing phenylalanine or tryptophan. A D gene is named only where the DNA matches it firmly. Rows may omit the clone size; those that give it use once, few, many or a size class.

j_call: TRBJ2-1; v_call: TRBV5-1; d_call: TRBD1; clone_size: -; cdr3_aa: CASSLGGGLSYNEQFF; cdr3_nt: TGCGCCAGCAGCTTGGGAGGGGGCCTCTCCTACAATGAGCAGTTCTTC
j_call: TRBJ1-1; v_call: TRBV10-3; d_call: -; clone_size: -; cdr3_aa: CATSPRNTEAFF; cdr3_nt: TGTGCCACCTCACCTCGGAACACTGAAGCTTTCTTT
j_call: TRBJ1-1; v_call: TRBV7-9; d_call: -; clone_size: few; cdr3_aa: CASSLQANTEAFF; cdr3_nt: TGTGCCAGCAGCTTACAAGCGAACACTGAAGCTTTCTTT
j_call: TRBJ1-4; v_call: TRBV10-3; d_call: -; clone_size: few; cdr3_aa: CAISEAGTSDEKLFF; cdr3_nt: TGTGCCATCAGTGAAGCGGGGACGTCGGATGAAAAACTGTTTTTT
j_call: TRBJ2-7; v_call: TRBV18; d_call: TRBD1; clone_size: few; cdr3_aa: CASSPTGAYEQYF; cdr3_nt: TGTGCCAGCTCACCCACAGGGGCCTACGAGCAGTACTTC
j_call: TRBJ2-3; v_call: TRBV25-1; d_call: -; clone_size: few; cdr3_aa: CASSPSPTDTQYF; cdr3_nt: TGTGCCAGCAGTCCCAGTCCCACAGATACGCAGTATTTT
j_call: TRBJ1-2; v_call: TRBV6-6; d_call: TRBD1; clone_size: few; cdr3_aa: CASSLPSGQGGYTF; cdr3_nt: TGTGCCAGCAGTTTACCCTCTGGACAGGGCGGCTACACCTTC
j_call: TRBJ2-1; v_call: TRBV19; d_call: -; clone_size: -; cdr3_aa: CASRLGQGSYNEQFF; cdr3_nt: TGTGCCAGCCGTCTGGGTCAGGGGTCCTACAATGAGCAGTTCTTC
j_call: TRBJ1-5; v_call: TRBV5-5; d_call: -; clone_size: -; cdr3_aa: CASSPFEAGGNQPQHF; cdr3_nt: TGTGCCAGCAGCCCTTTCGAGGCTGGTGGCAATCAGCCCCAGCATTTT
j_call: TRBJ2-7; v_call: TRBV28; d_call: -; clone_size: few; cdr3_aa: CASGRDEQYF; cdr3_nt: TGTGCCAGCGGGAGAGACGAGCAGTACTTC
j_call: TRBJ2-3; v_call: TRBV7-6; d_call: -; clone_size: -; cdr3_aa: CASSLEVGPDEDTQYF; cdr3_nt: TGTGCCAGCAGCTTAGAAGTGGGGCCGGACGAAGATACGCAGTATTTT
j_call: TRBJ1-5; v_call: TRBV5-1; d_call: TRBD1; clone_size: few; cdr3_aa: CASSLGQGVQPQHF; cdr3_nt: TGCGCCAGCAGCTTGGGGCAGGGGGTTCAGCCCCAGCATTTT
j_call: TRBJ1-1; v_call: TRBV6-4; d_call: -; clone_size: few; cdr3_aa: CASSDSMNTEAFF; cdr3_nt: TGTGCCAGCAGTGACTCGATGAACACTGAAGCTTTCTTT
j_call: TRBJ2-1; v_call: TRBV4-1; d_call: TRBD2; clone_size: few; cdr3_aa: CASSQISGAGNEQFF; cdr3_nt: TGCGCCAGCAGCCAAATTAGCGGGGCGGGGAATGAGCAGTTCTTC
j_call: TRBJ1-5; v_call: TRBV7-2; d_call: -; clone_size: few; cdr3_aa: CASSPGTEEYSNQPQHF; cdr3_nt: TGTGCCAGCAGCCCCGGGACGGAAGAATATAGCAATCAGCCCCAGCATTTT
j_call: TRBJ2-5; v_call: TRBV23-1; d_call: -; clone_size: few; cdr3_aa: CASSPNRRYQETQYF; cdr3_nt: TGCGCCAGCAGCCCCAATCGACGGTACCAAGAGACCCAGTACTTC
j_call: TRBJ2-7; v_call: TRBV18; d_call: -; clone_size: -; cdr3_aa: CASSHLEGKGEQYF; cdr3_nt: TGTGCCAGCTCGCACCTGGAGGGAAAAGGGGAGCAGTACTTC
j_call: TRBJ2-7; v_call: TRBV7-2; d_call: -; clone_size: -; cdr3_aa: CASSRSLYEQYF; cdr3_nt: TGTGCCAGCAGCCGCAGCCTATACGAGCAGTACTTC
j_call: TRBJ2-1; v_call: TRBV6-6; d_call: TRBD2; clone_size: -; cdr3_aa: CASSWPGTSGVNEQFF; cdr3_nt: TGTGCCAGCAGTTGGCCCGGGACTAGCGGGGTTAATGAGCAGTTCTTC
j_call: TRBJ1-4; v_call: TRBV21-1; d_call: -; clone_size: -; cdr3_aa: CASSKVPGTGGTGVFF; cdr3_nt: TGTGCCAGCAGCAAAGTCCCCGGGACAGGGGGCACAGGGGTGTTTTTT
j_call: TRBJ2-5; v_call: TRBV11-2; d_call: -; clone_size: -; cdr3_aa: CASSLVLEGETQYF; cdr3_nt: TGTGCCAGCAGCTTGGTACTAGAGGGGGAGACCCAGTACTTC
j_call: TRBJ2-1; v_call: TRBV30; d_call: TRBD1; clone_size: few; cdr3_aa: CACSGQLYNEQFF; cdr3_nt: TGTGCCTGCTCGGGACAGTTATACAATGAGCAGTTCTTC